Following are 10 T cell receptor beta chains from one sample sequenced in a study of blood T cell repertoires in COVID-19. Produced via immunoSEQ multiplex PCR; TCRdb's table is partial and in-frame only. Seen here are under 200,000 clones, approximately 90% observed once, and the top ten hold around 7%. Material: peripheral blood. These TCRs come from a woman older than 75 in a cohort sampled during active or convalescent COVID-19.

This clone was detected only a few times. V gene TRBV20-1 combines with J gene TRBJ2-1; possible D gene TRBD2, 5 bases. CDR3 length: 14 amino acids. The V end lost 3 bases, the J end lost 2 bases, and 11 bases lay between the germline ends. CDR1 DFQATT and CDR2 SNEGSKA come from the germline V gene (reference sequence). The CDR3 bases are TGCAGTGCTAGTACGGGAAGGGCCTACAATGAGCAGTTCTTC. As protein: CSASTGRAYNEQFF.

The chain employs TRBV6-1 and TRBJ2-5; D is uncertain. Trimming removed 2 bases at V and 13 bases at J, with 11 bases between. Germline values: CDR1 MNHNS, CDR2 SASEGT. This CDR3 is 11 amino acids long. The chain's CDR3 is CASSERTTLYF. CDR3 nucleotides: TGTGCCAGCAGTGAAAGAACCACTTTGTACTTC.

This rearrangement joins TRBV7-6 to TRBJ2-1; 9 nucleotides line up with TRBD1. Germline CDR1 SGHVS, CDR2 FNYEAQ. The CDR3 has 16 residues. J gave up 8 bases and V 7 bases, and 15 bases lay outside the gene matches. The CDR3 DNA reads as TGTGCCAGCAAAGCATTAACCGGGACAGGGCTTCATGAGCAGTTCTTC. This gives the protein CASKALTGTGLHEQFF.

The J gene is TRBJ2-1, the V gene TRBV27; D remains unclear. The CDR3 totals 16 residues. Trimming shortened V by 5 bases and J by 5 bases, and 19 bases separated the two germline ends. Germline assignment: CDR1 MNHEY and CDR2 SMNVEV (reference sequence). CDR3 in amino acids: CASSKYSGWVDNEQFF. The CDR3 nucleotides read TGTGCCAGCAGTAAATATTCCGGGTGGGTTGACAATGAGCAGTTCTTC.

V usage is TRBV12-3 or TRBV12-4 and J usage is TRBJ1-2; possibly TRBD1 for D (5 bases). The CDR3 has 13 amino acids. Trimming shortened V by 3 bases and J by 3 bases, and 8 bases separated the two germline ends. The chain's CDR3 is CASSFQGHYGYTF. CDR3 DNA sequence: TGTGCCAGCAGTTTTCAGGGCCACTATGGCTACACCTTC.

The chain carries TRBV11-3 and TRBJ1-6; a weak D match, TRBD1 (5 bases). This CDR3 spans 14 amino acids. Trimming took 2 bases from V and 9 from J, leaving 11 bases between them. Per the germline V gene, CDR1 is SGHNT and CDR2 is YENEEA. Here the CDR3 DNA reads TGTGCCAGCAGCTTAAGGGGATTGAGTTCACCCCTCCACTTT. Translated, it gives CASSLRGLSSPLHF. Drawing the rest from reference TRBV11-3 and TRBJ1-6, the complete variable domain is EAGVVQSPRYKIIEKKQPVAFWCNPISGHNTLYWYLQNLGQGPELLIRYENEEAVDDSQLPKDRFSAERLKGVDSTLKIQPAELGDSAVYLCASSLRGLSSPLHFGNGTRLTVT.

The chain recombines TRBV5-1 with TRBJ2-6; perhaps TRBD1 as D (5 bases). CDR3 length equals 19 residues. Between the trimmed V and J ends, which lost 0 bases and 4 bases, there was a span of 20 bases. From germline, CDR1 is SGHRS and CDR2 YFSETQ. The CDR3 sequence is CASSLAGLTGWGGANVLTF. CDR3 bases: TGCGCCAGCAGCTTGGCCGGTTTGACGGGTTGGGGCGGGGCCAACGTCCTGACTTTC.

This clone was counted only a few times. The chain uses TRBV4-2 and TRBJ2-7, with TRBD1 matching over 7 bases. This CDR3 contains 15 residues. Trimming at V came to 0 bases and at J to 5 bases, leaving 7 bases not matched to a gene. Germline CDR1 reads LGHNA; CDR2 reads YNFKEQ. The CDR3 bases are TGTGCCAGCAGCCAAGAGGCGACAGGGAACCACGAGCAGTACTTC. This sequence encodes CASSQEATGNHEQYF.

CDR3: CASACYAPNEKLFF. In DNA form, the CDR3 reads TGTGCTAGTGCCTGCTATGCACCTAATGAAAAACTGTTTTTT. The chain carries TRBV12-5 and TRBJ1-4; no reliable D call. The CDR3 covers 14 residues. Germline-derived CDR1 and CDR2 are LGHNT and FRNRAP. V lost 7 bases and J lost 3, with 12 bases in between.

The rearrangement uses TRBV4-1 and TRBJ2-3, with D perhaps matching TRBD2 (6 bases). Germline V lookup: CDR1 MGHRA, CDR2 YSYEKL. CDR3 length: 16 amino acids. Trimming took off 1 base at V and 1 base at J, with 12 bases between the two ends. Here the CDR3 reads CASSQVGRSRTDTQYF. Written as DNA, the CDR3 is TGCGCCAGCAGCCAAGTGGGGAGGTCCCGCACAGATACGCAGTATTTT.